One sample yielded the 15 T cell receptor beta chains listed below, sequenced in a study of spatial heterogeneity in lung cancer. TCRdb re-derived calls from the 5' RACE reads in MiXCR, one entry per CDR3 protein. Of roughly 71,000 distinct CDR3 sequences detected, roughly 8.9% appear once; the ten largest clones hold more than 1.5%. Sample time point: blood at routine non-recurrence follow-up after resection. Here the sequenced sample was PBMCs, taken at follow-up. Receptors originate from a female donor with early-stage non-small cell lung cancer.

This clonotype was recorded many times. J is TRBJ1-1 and V is TRBV27, with D maybe TRBD1 (6 bases). The CDR3 covers 13 residues. Trimming left V 2 bases short and J 6 bases short, with 10 bases between. In germline, CDR1 is MNHEY, CDR2 SMNVEV (reference sequence). CDR3 sequence reads: CASSLKGVAEAFF. The DNA for the CDR3 is TGTGCCAGCAGTTTAAAGGGGGTGGCTGAAGCTTTCTTT.

This clonotype was detected only a few times. The V and J genes are TRBV20-1 and TRBJ1-2, with 7 bases fitting TRBD1. Unmatched junction bases numbered 11, after V lost 0 bases and J lost 7 bases. This CDR3 is built from 15 residues. CDR1 is DFQATT, CDR2 SNEGSKA, per germline (reference sequence). CDR3 DNA sequence: TGCAGTGCTAGAGATCTCTTTGACAGGGTAACTGGCTACACCTTC. This codes for CSARDLFDRVTGYTF.

The CDR3 DNA is TGTGCCAGCAGTCTTATGTCCCCGATCGAAGCTTTCTTT. It is translated as CASSLMSPIEAFF. The chain links TRBV28 to TRBJ1-1; D gene unclear. The CDR3 is 13 amino acids. V gave up 5 bases and J gave up 8 bases, with 15 bases separating them. Looked up from germline, CDR1 is MDHEN and CDR2 is SYDVKM.

The chain employs TRBV14 and TRBJ2-7; tentative D call: TRBD2 (5 bases). Germline-derived CDR1 and CDR2 are SGHDN and FVKESK. The CDR3 runs to 12 residues. V lost 3 bases and J lost 2, with 5 bases in between. CDR3 region: CASSQGAYEQYF. In nucleotides, the CDR3 is TGTGCCAGCAGCCAGGGAGCCTACGAGCAGTACTTC.

The chain is built from TRBV20-1 and TRBJ2-4, with D unresolved. Germline V gene lookup returns CDR1 DFQATT and CDR2 SNEGSKA (reference sequence). This CDR3 has 15 amino acids. V lost 3 bases and J lost 1, with 13 bases in between. CDR3 residues: CSASSPSWAKNIQYF. The CDR3 DNA is TGCAGTGCTAGTTCTCCCAGTTGGGCCAAAAACATTCAGTACTTC.

The CDR3 reads CASSHQTGKATGELFF. The CDR3 nucleotides read TGTGCCAGCAGCCACCAAACAGGGAAGGCCACCGGGGAGCTGTTTTTT. The chain employs TRBV11-1 and TRBJ2-2, with D possibly being TRBD1 (6 bases). V was shortened by 5 bases and J by 4 bases, with 17 bases between the two germline ends. The germline V gene has CDR1 SGHAT and CDR2 FQDESV (reference sequence). The CDR3 consists of 16 residues.

This clonotype was found many times. The CDR3 reads CSVEDLGAGGYTF. In DNA, the CDR3 is TGCAGCGTTGAAGATTTAGGGGCGGGCGGCTACACCTTC. This sequence joins TRBV29-1 and TRBJ1-2; maybe TRBD1 (5 bases). Germline V CDR1 and CDR2: SQVTM, ANQGSEA. CDR3 size: 13 residues. V was clipped by 0 bases and J by 8 bases, with 13 bases between them. Full variable domain (remainder filled in from reference TRBV29-1 and TRBJ1-2): SAVISQKPSRDICQRGTSLTIQCQVDSQVTMMFWYRQQPGQSLTLIATANQGSEATYESGFVIDKFPISRPNLTFSTLTVSNMSPEDSSIYLCSVEDLGAGGYTFGSGTRLTVV.

This clonotype was seen at least ten times. One end of the junction does not line up with germline, which may come from a read error. The chain uses TRBV19 and TRBJ2-1, with no clear D. Germline V gene data show CDR1 as LNHDA and CDR2 as SQIVND (reference sequence). The CDR3 is 14 amino acids. CDR3 amino acids: CASSSSDHYDEQFF. The CDR3 DNA is TGTGCCAGTAGTTCAAGTGACCACTACGATGAGCAGTTCTTC.

In its sample, this clonotype was seen many times. The chain employs TRBV13 and TRBJ1-6; D gene uncertain. CDR1 and CDR2 from the germline V gene are PRHDT and FYEKMQ (reference sequence). The CDR3 runs to 16 residues. V was clipped by 7 bases and J by 5 bases, with 18 bases between them. The CDR3 sequence is CASNWEGNTHNSPLHF. In DNA form, the CDR3 reads TGTGCCAGCAACTGGGAGGGTAACACCCATAATTCACCCCTCCACTTT.

The chain employs TRBV6-6 and TRBJ2-5; D possibly corresponds to TRBD2 (6 bases). This CDR3 comprises 14 residues. V lost 6 bases and J 4 bases, leaving 15 bases between the germline ends. CDR1 and CDR2 (germline): MNHNY, SVGAGI (reference sequence). For the CDR3, the DNA is TGTGCCAGCAGGAGGGGACTGGAAGGAGAGACCCAGTACTTC. Amino acid sequence: CASRRGLEGETQYF.

In this sample, this clonotype turned up many times. The rearrangement uses TRBV5-1 and TRBJ1-5, with D perhaps matching TRBD1 (5 bases). The germline V gene has CDR1 SGHRS and CDR2 YFSETQ. The V end was cut by 0 bases, the J end by 1 base, with 5 bases between. This CDR3 spans 14 amino acids. The CDR3 loop is CASSLGTSNQPQHF. CDR3 DNA sequence: TGCGCCAGCAGCTTGGGGACAAGCAATCAGCCCCAGCATTTT.

A note on this clonotype: This may be a read error: a much more frequent sequence differs by one nucleotide. The chain carries TRBV9 and TRBJ2-7; no clear D. This CDR3 has 14 residues. Looked up from germline, CDR1 is SGDLS and CDR2 is YYNGEE. CDR3 region: CASSVDGRAYEQHF. The CDR3 region has the DNA TGTGCCAGCAGCGTAGACGGCAGAGCCTACGAGCAGCACTTC.

This clonotype was recorded only once. The chain combines TRBV5-1 with TRBJ2-3; no reliable D call. The CDR3 runs to 14 residues. The germline V gene has CDR1 SGHRS and CDR2 YFSETQ. V lost 5 bases, J lost 0 bases, and 10 bases lay in between. The CDR3 DNA sequence: TGCGCCAGCAGGGCTATGTCTAGCACAGATACGCAGTATTTT. Its translation is CASRAMSSTDTQYF.

The V and J genes are TRBV5-1 and TRBJ2-5; D remains unclear. This CDR3 contains 11 residues. The germline V gene encodes CDR1 SGHRS and CDR2 YFSETQ. Trimming left V 5 bases short and J 4 bases short, with 6 bases between. The CDR3 protein is CASSIRETQYF. The CDR3 DNA reads TGCGCCAGCAGTATTAGAGAGACCCAGTACTTC. The variable domain in full, completed from reference TRBV5-1 and TRBJ2-5, reads KAGVTQTPRYLIKTRGQQVTLSCSPISGHRSVSWYQQTPGQGLQFLFEYFSETQRNKGNFPGRFSGRQFSNSRSEMNVSTLELGDSALYLCASSIRETQYFGPGTRLLVL.

At least ten counts were recorded for this clonotype. The chain combines TRBV10-3 with TRBJ2-7; 7 bases agree with TRBD1. The V segment lost 6 bases and the J segment 0 bases; nucleotides outside the gene matches: 2. Germline V gene sequence: CDR1 ENHRY, CDR2 SYGVKD. CDR3 length: 13 residues. CDR3 DNA: TGTGCCATCAGACAGGGGATCTCCTACGAGCAGTACTTC. It translates to CAIRQGISYEQYF.